This is a list of T cell receptor beta chains from one sample in a study of graft-versus-host responses after intestinal transplantation. Produced via immunoSEQ multiplex PCR; TCRdb's table is partial and in-frame only. This sample carries roughly 43,000 clones, about 95% of them seen once, and the ten largest clones take roughly 1.5%. Specimen: PBMCs, collected approximately 360 days after intestinal transplant. The receptors originated from a human patient who received an intestinal transplant, so some T cells may come from the graft donor. The CDR3 runs from the conserved cysteine through the conserved F or W. D genes are given only for firm matches. Not every row has a clone size; where given, it reads once, few, many or a size class.

d_call	v_call	j_call	clone_size	cdr3_aa	cdr3_nt
NA	TRBV6-1	TRBJ2-7	NA	CASKRQPYEQYF	TGTGCCAGCAAACGACAGCCCTACGAGCAGTACTTC
TRBD1	TRBV9	TRBJ1-3	NA	CASSVVGQGNTIYF	TGTGCCAGCAGCGTAGTGGGACAGGGAAACACCATATATTTT
TRBD1	TRBV13	TRBJ2-1	NA	CASRSDRGPRINEQFF	TGTGCCAGCAGATCCGACAGGGGGCCTAGAATCAATGAGCAGTTCTTC
TRBD2	TRBV7-3	TRBJ2-7	NA	CASSLCQRETSYEQYF	TGTGCCAGCAGCTTATGCCAGCGGGAGACTTCCTACGAGCAGTACTTC
NA	TRBV6-6	TRBJ1-2	NA	CASSYQPGQGDGYTF	TGTGCCAGCAGTTACCAGCCTGGGCAGGGAGATGGCTACACCTTC
NA	TRBV7-9	TRBJ1-2	once	CASSYRTAANYLANYGYTF	TGTGCCAGCAGCTACCGGACAGCCGCTAACTATTTAGCTAACTATGGCTACACCTTC
TRBD2	TRBV28	TRBJ2-7	NA	CASSLGGNHEQYF	TGTGCCAGCAGTTTGGGAGGGAACCACGAGCAGTACTTC
TRBD2	TRBV13	TRBJ2-4	once	CASSLGAAGGLAKNIQYF	TGTGCCAGCAGCTTAGGGGCTGCGGGGGGGCTGGCCAAAAACATTCAGTACTTC
NA	TRBV29-1	TRBJ2-3	NA	CSVADRSSTDTQYF	TGCAGCGTTGCTGACAGATCGTCCACAGATACGCAGTATTTT
TRBD1	TRBV9	TRBJ2-5	NA	CASSVDLGTGVETQYF	TGTGCCAGCAGCGTAGATCTCGGGACAGGGGTAGAGACCCAGTACTTC